This T cell receptor beta chain was observed in a study of T cell responses to AZD1222 COVID-19 vaccine. The study, taken as a whole, reports: Nearly half of unique spike-specific TCRs reportedly avoided B.1.351 and B.1.1.7 mutated regions. Vaccine-related CD4 TCRs covered spike, predominating at 160-218 and 743-854. Baseline serostatus was positive in only six AZD1222 recipients.

The CDR3 runs 14 residues. Germline values: CDR1 SGHTA, CDR2 FQGNSA. J gave up 2 bases and V 7 bases, and 3 bases lay outside the gene matches. Remarks on this clone: Its antigen is not known.

Analysis merged second doses at about 4 or about 12 weeks. Some clones are missing from TCRdb's copy, which holds only in-frame ones; the method was immunoSEQ multiplex PCR. The data hold over 85,000 clones, with about 94% observed a single time. The V gene is TRBV7-2, the J gene TRBJ2-7, with 12 nucleotides matching TRBD2. The TCR originated in an adult who received the AZD1222 COVID-19 vaccine. The specimen was peripheral blood, collected 28 days after the second AZD1222 dose. The CDR3 loop reads CASNLAGGPYEQYF. DNA of the CDR3: TGTGCCAGCAACCTAGCGGGAGGGCCCTACGAGCAGTACTTC.